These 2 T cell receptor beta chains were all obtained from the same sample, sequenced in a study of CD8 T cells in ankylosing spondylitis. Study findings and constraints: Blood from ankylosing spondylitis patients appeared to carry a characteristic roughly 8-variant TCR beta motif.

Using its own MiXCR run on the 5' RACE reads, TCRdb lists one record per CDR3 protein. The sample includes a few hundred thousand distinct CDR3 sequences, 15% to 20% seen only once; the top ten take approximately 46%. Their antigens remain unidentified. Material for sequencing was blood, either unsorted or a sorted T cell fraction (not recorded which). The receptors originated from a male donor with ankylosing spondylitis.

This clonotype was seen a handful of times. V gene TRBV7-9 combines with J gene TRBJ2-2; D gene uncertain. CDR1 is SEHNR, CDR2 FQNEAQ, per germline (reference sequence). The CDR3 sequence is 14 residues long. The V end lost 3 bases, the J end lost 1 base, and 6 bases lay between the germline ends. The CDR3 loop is CASSFLENTGELFF. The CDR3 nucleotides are TGTGCCAGCAGCTTCTTAGAGAACACCGGGGAGCTGTTTTTT.

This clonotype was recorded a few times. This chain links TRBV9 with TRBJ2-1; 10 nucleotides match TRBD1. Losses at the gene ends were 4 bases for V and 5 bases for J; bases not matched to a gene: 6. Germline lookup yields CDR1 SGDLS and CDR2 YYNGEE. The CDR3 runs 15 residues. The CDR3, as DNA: TGTGCCAGCAGCCCAGACAGGGGGCGGGACAATGAGCAGTTCTTC. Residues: CASSPDRGRDNEQFF.